This T cell receptor (beta chain) was sequenced during a study of blood T cell repertoires in COVID-19 (dated by TCRdb to 2018 to 2021). About the full investigation: Samples from collaborators originated in the United States, Italy and Spain and spanned both the acute and convalescent phases of COVID-19. Subjects who had been exposed to COVID-19, were actively infected with it, or had recovered from it provided the deeply sampled blood TCRbeta repertoires that made up the dataset. Samples were obtained from the ongoing ImmuneRACE study (first 160 participants) and from about 1,300 subjects provided by 6 global collaborators. The material from the prospective study consisted of cDNA or gDNA derived from T cells, B-cell-depleted T cells, or PBMCs. The repertoires were released in a freely available public database meant as a resource for research on the immune response to SARS-CoV-2. Where available, HLA class I and class II types were taken from metadata supplied by the sample provider and were not determined by assay-based typing. Nearly every sample came with metadata listing a de-identified subject ID, COVID-19 status, age in years and sex. Points the paper makes about the study in general: How much clinical and demographic metadata was included differed by source and by participant, and the metadata was provided uncurated.

Turning to this clone: The target of this receptor is not known. No base-level quality is on record; no much larger clone is a single base apart.

Taken from the germline V gene, the CDR1 and CDR2 loops are KGHSH and LQKENI. Inclusive of the bounding cysteine and phenylalanine, the CDR3 is 17 residues long. CDR3 DNA only is kept here, 51 bases in frame from base 1. V is trimmed back by 0 bases and J by 0 bases, and the junction contains 5 bases that no gene match accounts for. TCRbeta CDR3 regions were amplified from genomic DNA by means of the immunoSEQ Assay, a bias-controlled multiplex PCR. The original methods were these. The number of nucleated cells in each sample was estimated from the amplification of reference gene primers within the assay. To quantify the absolute abundance of each unique TCRbeta CDR3 rearrangement, sequence reads were collapsed and filtered. For each sample, productive Simpson clonality was calculated by taking the square root of Simpson's diversity index across productive rearrangements. TCRdb limited this immuneACCESS table to in-frame rearrangements with V and J called. A share of clones is missing; checked studies link under half to unresolved V genes, and the rest is unexplained. V, J and clone size reflect that table, while D and trimming were determined from the DNA. This sample lists roughly 140,000 clones; 80% were detected once. Clones ranked in the top ten supply approximately 12% of the sample.

Each collaborating institution followed its own protocols to collect whole blood in K2EDTA tubes. Collaborator samples were shipped for TCRbeta analysis as frozen whole blood, isolated PBMCs, or DNA extracted from either sample type. The clonotype originates from a man aged 55 to 70 with active or convalescent COVID-19. Sequencing was carried out using peripheral blood. The chain couples TRBV18 to TRBJ2-1; 7 nucleotides in the junction match TRBD2. The DNA reads as follows: TGTGCCAGCTCACCACCCCAGGGCGGGAGCTCCTACAATGAGCAGTTCTTC. Its coded protein is CASSPPQGGSSYNEQFF.